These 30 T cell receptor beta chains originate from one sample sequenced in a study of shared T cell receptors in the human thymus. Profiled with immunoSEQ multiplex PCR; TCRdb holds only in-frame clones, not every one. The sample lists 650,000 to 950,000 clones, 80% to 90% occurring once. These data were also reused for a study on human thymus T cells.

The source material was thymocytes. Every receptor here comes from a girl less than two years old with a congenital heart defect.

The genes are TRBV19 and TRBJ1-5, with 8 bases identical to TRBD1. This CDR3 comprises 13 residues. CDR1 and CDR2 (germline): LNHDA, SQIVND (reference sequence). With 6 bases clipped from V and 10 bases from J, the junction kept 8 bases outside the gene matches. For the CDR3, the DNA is TGTGCCAGTAGAGGGACAGGCCATGGACCCCAGCATTTT. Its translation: CASRGTGHGPQHF.

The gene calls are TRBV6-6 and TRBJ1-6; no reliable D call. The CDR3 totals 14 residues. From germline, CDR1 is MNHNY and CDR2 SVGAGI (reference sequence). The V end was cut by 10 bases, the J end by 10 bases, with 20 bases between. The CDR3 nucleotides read TGTGCCATCCGCGCGTGGGAGGGTAGGTCACCCCTCCACTTT. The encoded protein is CAIRAWEGRSPLHF.

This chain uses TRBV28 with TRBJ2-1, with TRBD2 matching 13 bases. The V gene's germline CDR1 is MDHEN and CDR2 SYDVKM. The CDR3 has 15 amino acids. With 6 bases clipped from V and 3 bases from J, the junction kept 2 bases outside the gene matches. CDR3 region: CASRLAGGVYNEQFF. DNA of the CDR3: TGTGCCAGCAGACTAGCGGGGGGGGTCTACAATGAGCAGTTCTTC.

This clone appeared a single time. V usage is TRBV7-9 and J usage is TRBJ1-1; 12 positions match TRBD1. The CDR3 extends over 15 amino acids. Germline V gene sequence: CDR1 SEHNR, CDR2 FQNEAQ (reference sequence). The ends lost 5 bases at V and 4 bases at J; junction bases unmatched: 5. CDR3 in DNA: TGTGCCAGCAGCCCGGGACAGGGGGCTGGCACTGAAGCTTTCTTT. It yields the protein CASSPGQGAGTEAFF. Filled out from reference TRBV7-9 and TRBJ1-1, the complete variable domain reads DTGVSQNPRHKITKRGQNVTFRCDPISEHNRLYWYRQTLGQGPEFLTYFQNEAQLEKSRLLSDRFSAERPKGSFSTLEIQRTEQGDSAMYLCASSPGQGAGTEAFFGQGTRLTVV.

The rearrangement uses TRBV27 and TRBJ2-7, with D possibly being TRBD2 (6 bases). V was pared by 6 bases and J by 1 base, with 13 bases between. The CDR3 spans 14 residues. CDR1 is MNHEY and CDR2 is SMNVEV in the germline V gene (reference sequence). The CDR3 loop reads CASRIRDSSYEQYF. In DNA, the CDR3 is TGTGCCAGCAGAATCCGGGACTCTTCCTACGAGCAGTACTTC.

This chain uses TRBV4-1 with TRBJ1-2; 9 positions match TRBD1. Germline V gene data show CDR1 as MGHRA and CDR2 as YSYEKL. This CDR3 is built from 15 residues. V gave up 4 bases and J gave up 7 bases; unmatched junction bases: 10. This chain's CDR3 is CASSRLPRDRVGYTF. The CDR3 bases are TGCGCCAGCAGCCGCCTCCCCCGGGACAGGGTTGGCTACACCTTC.

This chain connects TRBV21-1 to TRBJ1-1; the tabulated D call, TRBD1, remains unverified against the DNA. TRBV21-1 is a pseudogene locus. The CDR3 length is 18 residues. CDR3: CASSSTGQGDSKCTEAFF. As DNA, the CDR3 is TGTGCCAGCAGCAGTACCGGACAGGGGGACTCTAAGTGCACTGAAGCTTTCTTT.

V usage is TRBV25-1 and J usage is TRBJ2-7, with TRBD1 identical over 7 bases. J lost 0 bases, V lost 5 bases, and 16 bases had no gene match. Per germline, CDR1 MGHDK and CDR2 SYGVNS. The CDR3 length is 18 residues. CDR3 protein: CASSRGQSSKLSSYEQYF. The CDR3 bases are TGTGCCAGCAGTAGGGGGCAATCCTCCAAATTAAGCTCCTACGAGCAGTACTTC.

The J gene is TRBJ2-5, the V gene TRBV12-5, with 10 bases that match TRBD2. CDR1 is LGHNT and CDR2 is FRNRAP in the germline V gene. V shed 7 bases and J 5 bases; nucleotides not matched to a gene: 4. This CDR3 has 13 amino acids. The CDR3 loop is CASELAGFETQYF. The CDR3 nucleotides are TGTGCTAGTGAACTAGCGGGGTTTGAGACCCAGTACTTC.

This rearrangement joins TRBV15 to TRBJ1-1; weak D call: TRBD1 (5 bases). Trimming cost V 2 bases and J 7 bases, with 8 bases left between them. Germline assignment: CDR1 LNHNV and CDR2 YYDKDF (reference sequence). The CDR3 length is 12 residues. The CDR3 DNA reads TGTGCCACCAGCAGACCCCAGGGTGAAGCTTTCTTT. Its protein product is CATSRPQGEAFF.

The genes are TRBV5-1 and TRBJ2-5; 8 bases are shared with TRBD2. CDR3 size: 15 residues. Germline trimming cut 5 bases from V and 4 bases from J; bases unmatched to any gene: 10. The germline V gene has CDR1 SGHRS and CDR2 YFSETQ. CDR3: CASRTSDYPTETQYF. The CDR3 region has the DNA TGCGCCAGCAGGACTAGCGACTACCCTACAGAGACCCAGTACTTC.

The CDR3 reads CASSSIPTGIHEQYF. CDR3 nucleotide sequence: TGTGCCAGCAGCTCGATTCCAACAGGGATCCACGAGCAGTACTTC. The genes are TRBV7-2 and TRBJ2-7; D is perhaps TRBD1 (6 bases). CDR3 length equals 15 residues. Per germline, CDR1 SGHTA and CDR2 FQGNSA. Trimming stripped 4 bases from V and 5 bases from J, with 18 bases between.

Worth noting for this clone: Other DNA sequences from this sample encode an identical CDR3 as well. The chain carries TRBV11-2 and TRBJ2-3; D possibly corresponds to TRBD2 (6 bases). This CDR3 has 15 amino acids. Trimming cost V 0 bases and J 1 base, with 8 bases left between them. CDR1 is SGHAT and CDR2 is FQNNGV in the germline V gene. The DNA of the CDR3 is TGTGCCAGCAGCTTAGATCCTAGCGGCACAGATACGCAGTATTTT. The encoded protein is CASSLDPSGTDTQYF.

The CDR3: CSAEGTGFEGGYTF. The CDR3 nucleotides read TGCAGCGCCGAAGGGACAGGCTTCGAGGGCGGCTACACCTTC. The V and J genes are TRBV29-1 and TRBJ1-2; 8 bases are shared with TRBD1. Germline V CDR1 and CDR2: SQVTM, ANQGSEA. The CDR3 contains 14 residues. Trimming took 7 bases from V and 8 from J; bases not matched to a gene: 15. Looking up the rest from reference TRBV29-1 and TRBJ1-2 gives the full variable domain: SAVISQKPSRDICQRGTSLTIQCQVDSQVTMMFWYRQQPGQSLTLIATANQGSEATYESGFVIDKFPISRPNLTFSTLTVSNMSPEDSSIYLCSAEGTGFEGGYTFGSGTRLTVV.

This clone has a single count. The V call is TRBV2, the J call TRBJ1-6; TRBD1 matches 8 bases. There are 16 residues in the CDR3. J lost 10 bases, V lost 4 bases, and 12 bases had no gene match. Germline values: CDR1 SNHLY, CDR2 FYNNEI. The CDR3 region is CASSGYGTGSKSPLHF. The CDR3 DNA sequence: TGTGCCAGCAGTGGTTACGGGACAGGTAGTAAGTCACCCCTCCACTTT.

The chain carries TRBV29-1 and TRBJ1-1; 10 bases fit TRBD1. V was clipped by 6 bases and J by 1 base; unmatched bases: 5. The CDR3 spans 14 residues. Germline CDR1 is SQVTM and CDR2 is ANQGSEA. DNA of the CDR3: TGCAGCGTCCCAGGGACAGGGGAGAACACTGAAGCTTTCTTT. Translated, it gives CSVPGTGENTEAFF. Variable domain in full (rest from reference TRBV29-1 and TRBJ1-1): SAVISQKPSRDICQRGTSLTIQCQVDSQVTMMFWYRQQPGQSLTLIATANQGSEATYESGFVIDKFPISRPNLTFSTLTVSNMSPEDSSIYLCSVPGTGENTEAFFGQGTRLTVV.

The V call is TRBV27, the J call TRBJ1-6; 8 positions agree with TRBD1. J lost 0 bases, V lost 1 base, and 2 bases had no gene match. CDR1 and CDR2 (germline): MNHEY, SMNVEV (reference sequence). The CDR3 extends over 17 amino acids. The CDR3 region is CASSLWTGSSYNSPLHF. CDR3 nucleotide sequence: TGTGCCAGCAGTTTATGGACAGGGAGCTCCTATAATTCACCCCTCCACTTT.

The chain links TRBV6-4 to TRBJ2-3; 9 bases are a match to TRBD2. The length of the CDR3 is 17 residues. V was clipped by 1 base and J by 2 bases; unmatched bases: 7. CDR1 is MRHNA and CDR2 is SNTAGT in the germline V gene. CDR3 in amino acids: CASSDFPSGVNTDTQYF. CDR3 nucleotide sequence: TGTGCCAGCAGTGACTTTCCTAGCGGGGTAAACACAGATACGCAGTATTTT.

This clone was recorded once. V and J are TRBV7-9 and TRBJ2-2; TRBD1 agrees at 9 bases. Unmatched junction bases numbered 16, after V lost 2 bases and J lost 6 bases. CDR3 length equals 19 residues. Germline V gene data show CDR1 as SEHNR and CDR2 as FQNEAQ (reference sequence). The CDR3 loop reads CASSLSLPGDRVSPGELFF. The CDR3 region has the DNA TGTGCCAGCAGCTTATCTTTACCCGGGGACAGGGTTTCACCCGGGGAGCTGTTTTTT.

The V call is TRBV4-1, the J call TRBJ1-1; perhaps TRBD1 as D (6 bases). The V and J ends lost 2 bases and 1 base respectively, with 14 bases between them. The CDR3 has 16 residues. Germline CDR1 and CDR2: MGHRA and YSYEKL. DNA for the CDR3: TGCGCCAGCAGCCAACGATCCGGGACAACGAACACTGAAGCTTTCTTT. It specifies CASSQRSGTTNTEAFF.

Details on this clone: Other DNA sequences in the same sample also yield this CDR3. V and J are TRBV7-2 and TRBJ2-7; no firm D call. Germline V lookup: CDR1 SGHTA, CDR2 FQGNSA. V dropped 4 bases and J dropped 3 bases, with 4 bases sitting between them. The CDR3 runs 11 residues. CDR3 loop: CASSSLYEQYF. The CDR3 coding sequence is TGTGCCAGCAGCTCCCTCTACGAGCAGTACTTC.

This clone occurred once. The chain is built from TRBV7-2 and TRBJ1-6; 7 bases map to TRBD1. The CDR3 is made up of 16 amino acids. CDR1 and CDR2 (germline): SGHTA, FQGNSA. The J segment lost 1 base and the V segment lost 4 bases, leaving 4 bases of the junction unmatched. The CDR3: CASSSRQGSYNSPLHF. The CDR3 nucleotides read TGTGCCAGCAGCTCCCGACAGGGATCCTATAATTCACCCCTCCACTTT.

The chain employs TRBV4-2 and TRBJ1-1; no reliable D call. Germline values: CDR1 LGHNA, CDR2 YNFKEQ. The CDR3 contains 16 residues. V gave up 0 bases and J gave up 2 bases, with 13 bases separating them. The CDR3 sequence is CASSQDRVGKNTEAFF. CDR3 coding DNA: TGTGCCAGCAGCCAAGATAGGGTCGGGAAAAACACTGAAGCTTTCTTT.

The CDR3 reads CASSQVPGSQPQHF. CDR3 sequence (DNA): TGCGCCAGCAGCCAAGTTCCAGGGTCCCAGCCCCAGCATTTT. The chain carries TRBV4-1 and TRBJ1-5; weak D call: TRBD1 (5 bases). Per germline, CDR1 MGHRA and CDR2 YSYEKL. The ends were cut back, 1 base at V and 7 bases at J, with 11 bases in the middle. This CDR3 is built from 14 residues.

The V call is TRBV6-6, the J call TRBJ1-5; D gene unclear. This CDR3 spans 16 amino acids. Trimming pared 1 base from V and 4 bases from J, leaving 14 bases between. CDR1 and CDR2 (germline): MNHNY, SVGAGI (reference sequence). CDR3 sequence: CASSYFVGRRNQPQHF. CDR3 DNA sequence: TGTGCCAGCAGTTACTTTGTGGGCAGGCGAAATCAGCCCCAGCATTTT.

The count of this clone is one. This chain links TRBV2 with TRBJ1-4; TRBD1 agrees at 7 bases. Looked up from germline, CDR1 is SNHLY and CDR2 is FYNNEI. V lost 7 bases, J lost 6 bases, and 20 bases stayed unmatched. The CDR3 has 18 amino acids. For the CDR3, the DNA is TGTGCCAGCATTAAGATGACAGGGTTCAGGGAGGCGGATGAAAAACTGTTTTTT. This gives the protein CASIKMTGFREADEKLFF.

The CDR3, as DNA: TGTGCCAGCAGCGTACACGGAGGATACTATGGCTACACCTTC. It encodes CASSVHGGYYGYTF. The chain links TRBV9 to TRBJ1-2; D gene ambiguous. Deletions cut 1 base from V and 3 bases from J, with 10 bases between. The CDR3 has 14 amino acids. Germline CDR1 is SGDLS and CDR2 is YYNGEE.

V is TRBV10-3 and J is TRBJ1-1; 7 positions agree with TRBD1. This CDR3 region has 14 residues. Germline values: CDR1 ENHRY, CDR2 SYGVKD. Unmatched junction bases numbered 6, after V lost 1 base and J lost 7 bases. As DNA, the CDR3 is TGTGCCATCAGTGAGTACGGACAGGCCCGTGAAGCTTTCTTT. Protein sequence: CAISEYGQAREAFF.

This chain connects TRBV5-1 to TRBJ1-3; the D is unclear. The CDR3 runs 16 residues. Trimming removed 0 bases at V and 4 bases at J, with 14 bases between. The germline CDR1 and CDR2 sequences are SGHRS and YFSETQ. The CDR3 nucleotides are TGCGCCAGCAGCTTGGGCGAAATCGGAGGCGGAAACACCATATATTTT. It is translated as CASSLGEIGGGNTIYF.

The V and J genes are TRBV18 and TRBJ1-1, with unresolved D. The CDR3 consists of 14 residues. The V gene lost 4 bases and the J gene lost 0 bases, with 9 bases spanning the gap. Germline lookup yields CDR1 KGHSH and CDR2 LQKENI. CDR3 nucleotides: TGTGCCAGCTCACTAACGGTCCTGAACACTGAAGCTTTCTTT. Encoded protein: CASSLTVLNTEAFF.